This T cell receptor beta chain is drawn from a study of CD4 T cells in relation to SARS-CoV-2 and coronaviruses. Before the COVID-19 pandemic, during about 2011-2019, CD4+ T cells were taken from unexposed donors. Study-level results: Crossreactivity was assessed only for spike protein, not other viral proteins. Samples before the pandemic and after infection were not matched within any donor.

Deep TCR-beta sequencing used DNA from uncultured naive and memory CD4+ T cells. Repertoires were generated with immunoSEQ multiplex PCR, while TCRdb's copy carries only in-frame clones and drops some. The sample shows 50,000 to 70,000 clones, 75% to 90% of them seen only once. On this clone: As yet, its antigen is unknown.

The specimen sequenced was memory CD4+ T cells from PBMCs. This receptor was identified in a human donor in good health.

CDR3 coding DNA: TGTGCCAGCAGCACGCGACAGCGTAGCAATCAGCCCCAGCATTTT. Translation: CASSTRQRSNQPQHF. The chain has TRBV5-8 and TRBJ1-5, with a weak D call TRBD1 (5 bases). Germline V gene sequence: CDR1 SGHTS, CDR2 YDEGEE. This CDR3 has 15 amino acids. V lost 4 bases and J lost 0, with 11 bases in between.